This entry describes one T cell receptor (beta chain). Libraries were prepared by immunoSEQ multiplex PCR; TCRdb keeps only in-frame clonotypes and omits some of them. The sample lists more than 200,000 clones, 70% to 85% occurring once. Trimming cost V 4 bases and J 3 bases, with 10 bases left between them. Germline assignment: CDR1 SGHRS and CDR2 YFSETQ. There are 14 residues in the CDR3. This sample stems from a study of blood T cell repertoires in COVID-19. The chain employs TRBV5-1 and TRBJ2-2; D is possibly TRBD2 (6 bases). The source is a woman of 80 years or more with active or convalescent COVID-19. The sequenced material came from peripheral blood. The CDR3 DNA follows: TGCGCCAGCAGCCGGGACTTTGACACCGGGGAGCTGTTTTTT. Protein product: CASSRDFDTGELFF.